This T cell receptor (beta chain) was sequenced in a study of breast tumors, draining lymph nodes, adjacent tissues. Germline CDR1 SGHNT, CDR2 YENEEA. V was clipped by 5 bases and J by 1 base; unmatched bases: 6. There are 15 residues in the CDR3. The table lists this clonotype with many counts. The lymph nodes were axillary draining lymph nodes from breast cancer patients. A single record per CDR3 protein comes from TCRdb applying MiXCR to the multiplex PCR reads. This table holds 200,000 to 300,000 distinct CDR3 sequences, around 30% found once. The sequencing input was axillary lymph node tissue. The chain joins TRBV11-3 to TRBJ2-3; 7 bases align to TRBD2. The clonotype comes from a female donor with breast cancer. Some clones in this sample may be carry-over from other donors' samples. The CDR3 spells CASSPPLAGTDTQYF. Here the CDR3 DNA reads TGTGCCAGCAGCCCACCTCTAGCGGGCACAGATACGCAGTATTTT. Drawing the rest from reference TRBV11-3 and TRBJ2-3, the complete variable domain is EAGVVQSPRYKIIEKKQPVAFWCNPISGHNTLYWYLQNLGQGPELLIRYENEEAVDDSQLPKDRFSAERLKGVDSTLKIQPAELGDSAVYLCASSPPLAGTDTQYFGPGTRLTVL.